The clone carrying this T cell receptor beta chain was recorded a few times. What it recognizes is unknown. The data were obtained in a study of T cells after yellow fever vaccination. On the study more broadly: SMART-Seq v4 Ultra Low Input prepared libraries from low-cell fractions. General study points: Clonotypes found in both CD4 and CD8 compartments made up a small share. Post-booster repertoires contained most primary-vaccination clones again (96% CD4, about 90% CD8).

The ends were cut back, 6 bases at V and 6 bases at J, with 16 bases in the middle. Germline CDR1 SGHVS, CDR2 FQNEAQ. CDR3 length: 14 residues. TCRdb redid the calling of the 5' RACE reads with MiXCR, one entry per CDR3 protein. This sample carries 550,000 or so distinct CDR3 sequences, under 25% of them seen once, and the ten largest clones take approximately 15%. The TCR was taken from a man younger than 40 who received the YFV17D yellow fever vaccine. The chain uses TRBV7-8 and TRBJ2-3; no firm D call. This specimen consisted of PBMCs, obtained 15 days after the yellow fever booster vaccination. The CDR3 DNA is TGTGCCAGCAGACTAACTACCCAGAGGGATACGCAGTATTTT. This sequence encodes CASRLTTQRDTQYF.